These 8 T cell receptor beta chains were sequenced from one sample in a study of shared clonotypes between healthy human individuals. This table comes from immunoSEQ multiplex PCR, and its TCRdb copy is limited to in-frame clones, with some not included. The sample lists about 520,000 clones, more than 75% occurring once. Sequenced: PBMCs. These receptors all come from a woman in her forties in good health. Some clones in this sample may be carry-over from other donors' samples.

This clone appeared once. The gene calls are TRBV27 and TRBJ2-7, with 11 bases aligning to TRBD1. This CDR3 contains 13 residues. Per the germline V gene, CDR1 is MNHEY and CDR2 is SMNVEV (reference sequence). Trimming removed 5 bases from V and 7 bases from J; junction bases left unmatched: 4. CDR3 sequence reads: CASSGQGAWEQYF. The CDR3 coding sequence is TGTGCCAGCAGTGGACAGGGGGCGTGGGAGCAGTACTTC.

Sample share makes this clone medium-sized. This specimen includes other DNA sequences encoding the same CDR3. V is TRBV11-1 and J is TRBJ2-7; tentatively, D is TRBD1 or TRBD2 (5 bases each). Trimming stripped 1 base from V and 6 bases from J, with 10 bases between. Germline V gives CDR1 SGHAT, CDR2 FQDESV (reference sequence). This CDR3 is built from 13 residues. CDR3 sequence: CASSLGGVSEQYF. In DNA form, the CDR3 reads TGTGCCAGCAGCTTAGGAGGGGTTAGCGAGCAGTACTTC. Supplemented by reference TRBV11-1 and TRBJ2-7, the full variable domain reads EAEVAQSPRYKITEKSQAVAFWCDPISGHATLYWYRQILGQGPELLVQFQDESVVDDSQLPKDRFSAERLKGVDSTLKIQPAELGDSAMYLCASSLGGVSEQYFGPGTRLTVT.

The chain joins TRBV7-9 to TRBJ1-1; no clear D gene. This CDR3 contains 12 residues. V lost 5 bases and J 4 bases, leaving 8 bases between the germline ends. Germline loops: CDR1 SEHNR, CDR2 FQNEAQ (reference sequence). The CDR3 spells CASSPGATEAFF. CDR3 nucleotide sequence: TGTGCCAGCAGCCCCGGTGCCACTGAAGCTTTCTTT.

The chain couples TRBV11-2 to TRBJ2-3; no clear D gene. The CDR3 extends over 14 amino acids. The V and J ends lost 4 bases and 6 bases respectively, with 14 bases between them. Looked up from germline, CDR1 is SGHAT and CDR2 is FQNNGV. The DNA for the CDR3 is TGTGCCAGCAGCTCACCCGGGTTGCCCGATACGCAGTATTTT. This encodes CASSSPGLPDTQYF.

The CDR3 sequence is CASSNRGFKAGEQYF. Here the CDR3 DNA reads TGTGCCAGCAGCAACAGGGGCTTCAAAGCAGGCGAGCAGTACTTC. This chain connects TRBV28 to TRBJ2-7; 7 bases are a match to TRBD1. Looked up from germline, CDR1 is MDHEN and CDR2 is SYDVKM. J was trimmed by 6 bases and V by 6 bases; bases with no gene match: 14. This CDR3 has 15 amino acids.

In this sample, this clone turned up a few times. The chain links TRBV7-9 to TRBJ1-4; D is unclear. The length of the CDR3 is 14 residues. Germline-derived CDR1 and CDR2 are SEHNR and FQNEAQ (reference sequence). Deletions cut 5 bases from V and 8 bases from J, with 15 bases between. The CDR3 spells CASSDTGQEEKLFF. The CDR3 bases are TGTGCCAGCAGCGATACCGGTCAAGAAGAAAAACTGTTTTTT.

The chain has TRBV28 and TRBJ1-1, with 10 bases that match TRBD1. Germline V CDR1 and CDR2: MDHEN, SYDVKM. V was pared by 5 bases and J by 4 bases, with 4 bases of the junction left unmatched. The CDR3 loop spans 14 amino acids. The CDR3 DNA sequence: TGTGCCAGCAGTCGAGGACAGGGGGGCACTGAAGCTTTCTTT. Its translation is CASSRGQGGTEAFF.

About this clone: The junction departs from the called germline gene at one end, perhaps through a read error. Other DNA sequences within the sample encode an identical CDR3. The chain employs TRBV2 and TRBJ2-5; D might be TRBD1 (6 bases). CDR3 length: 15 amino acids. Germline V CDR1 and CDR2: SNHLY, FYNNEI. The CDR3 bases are TGTGCCAGCAGTTTGGACAGAGGGCAGGAAGAGACTCAGTACTTC. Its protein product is CASSLDRGQEETQYF.